The clone carrying this T cell receptor beta chain was counted between two and nine times. The CDR3 runs to 15 residues. Germline loops: CDR1 SGHVS, CDR2 FNYEAQ. The ends lost 5 bases at V and 8 bases at J; junction bases unmatched: 6. 13 Jbeta primers and 60 Vbeta primers were used for the PCR. Generated by immunoSEQ multiplex PCR, the TCRdb table keeps only in-frame clones and is missing some. The data contain about 110,000 clones, 79% of them singletons. These data come from a study of cytomegalovirus exposure and HLA in healthy donors. This clonotype was obtained from a woman between 40 and 55 years old in good health and CMV-seronegative. Source material: PBMCs. This chain joins TRBV7-6 and TRBJ2-1; TRBD2 matches at 13 bases. The CDR3 nucleotides are TGTGCCAGCAGCAAAACTAGCGGGGGGGCCTATGAGCAGTTCTTC. This translates into CASSKTSGGAYEQFF.